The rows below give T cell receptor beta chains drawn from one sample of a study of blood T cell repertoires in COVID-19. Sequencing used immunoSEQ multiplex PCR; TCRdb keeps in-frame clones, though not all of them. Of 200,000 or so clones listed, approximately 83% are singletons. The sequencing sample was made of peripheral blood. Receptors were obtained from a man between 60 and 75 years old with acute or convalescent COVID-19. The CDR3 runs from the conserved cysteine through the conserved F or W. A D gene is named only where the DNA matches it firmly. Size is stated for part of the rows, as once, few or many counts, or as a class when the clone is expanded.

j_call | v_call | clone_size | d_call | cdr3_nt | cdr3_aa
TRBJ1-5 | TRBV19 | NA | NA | TGTGCCAGTAGTATGGCGGGGAGTCAGCCCCAGCATTTT | CASSMAGSQPQHF
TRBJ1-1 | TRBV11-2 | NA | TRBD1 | TGTGCCAGCAGCTTAGAGGGGGACAGGGAAGCTTTCTTT | CASSLEGDREAFF
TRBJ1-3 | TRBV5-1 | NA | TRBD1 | TGCGCCAGCAGCTTGTCGGGACAGGGGGTACGGACCATATATTTT | CASSLSGQGVRTIYF
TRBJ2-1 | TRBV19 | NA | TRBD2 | TGTGCCAGTAGTAAACTAGCGGGGAGGTACAATGAGCAGTTCTTC | CASSKLAGRYNEQFF
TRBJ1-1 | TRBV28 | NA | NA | TGTGCCACCCAGTGGAGGGGGGGCAGGAAGACTGAAGCTTTCTTT | CATQWRGGRKTEAFF
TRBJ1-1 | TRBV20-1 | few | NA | TGCAGTGCTACCTCGACAGTCAAAGCTTTCTTT | CSATSTVKAFF
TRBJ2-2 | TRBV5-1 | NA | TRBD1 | TGCGCCAGCAGGGCCGGGACAGTCAACACCGGGGAGCTGTTTTTT | CASRAGTVNTGELFF
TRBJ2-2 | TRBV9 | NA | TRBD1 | TGTGCCAGCGGAGACAGGGGGCGTACCGGGGAGCTGTTTTTT | CASGDRGRTGELFF
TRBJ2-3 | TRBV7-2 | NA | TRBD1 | TGTGCCAGCAGCGAGGGACAGGGCCGGAGAGATACGCAGTATTTT | CASSEGQGRRDTQYF
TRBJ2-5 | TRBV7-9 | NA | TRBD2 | TGTGCCGGCAGCGGGGCGGGGGGTGGAGAGACCCAGTACTTC | CAGSGAGGGETQYF
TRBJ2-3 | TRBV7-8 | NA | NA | TGTGCCAGCAGCTTAGTGGAGGGACTTACAGATACGCAGTATTTT | CASSLVEGLTDTQYF
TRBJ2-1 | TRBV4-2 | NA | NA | TGTGCCAGCAGCGGCGGGTCAGGCTCCAACAATGAGCAGTTCTTC | CASSGGSGSNNEQFF
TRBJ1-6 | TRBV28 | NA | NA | TGTGCCAGCAGTTTGGTTCCGGGCTCCTATAATTCACCCCTCCACTTT | CASSLVPGSYNSPLHF
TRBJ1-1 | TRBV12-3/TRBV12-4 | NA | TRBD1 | TGTGCCAGCACCCAACAGGGGAGAACTGAAGCTTTCTTT | CASTQQGRTEAFF
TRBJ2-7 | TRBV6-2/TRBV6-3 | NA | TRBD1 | TGTGCCAGCAGTCGCACGACAGGGGGAGCCTACGAGCAGTACTTC | CASSRTTGGAYEQYF
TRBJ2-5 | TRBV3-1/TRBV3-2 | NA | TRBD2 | TGTGCCAGCAGCCAAGGGACTAGCGGGTACTTC | CASSQGTSGYF
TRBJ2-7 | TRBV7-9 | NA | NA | TGTGCCAGCAGCTTAGGGGCAGGGGGAGGCGAGCAGTACTTC | CASSLGAGGGEQYF
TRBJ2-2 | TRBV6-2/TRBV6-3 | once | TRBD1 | TGTGCCAGCACCCCTTGGAGGGACAGGGGTTCCACCGGGGAGCTGTTTTTT | CASTPWRDRGSTGELFF
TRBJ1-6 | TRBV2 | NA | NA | TGTGCCAGTCTTAGGGGCTCCCTGGGCAATTCACCTCTCCACTTT | CASLRGSLGNSPLHF
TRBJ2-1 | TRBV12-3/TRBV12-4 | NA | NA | TGTGCCAGCAGTGATCCGGGTCCGAGCCTGTTCTTC | CASSDPGPSLFF